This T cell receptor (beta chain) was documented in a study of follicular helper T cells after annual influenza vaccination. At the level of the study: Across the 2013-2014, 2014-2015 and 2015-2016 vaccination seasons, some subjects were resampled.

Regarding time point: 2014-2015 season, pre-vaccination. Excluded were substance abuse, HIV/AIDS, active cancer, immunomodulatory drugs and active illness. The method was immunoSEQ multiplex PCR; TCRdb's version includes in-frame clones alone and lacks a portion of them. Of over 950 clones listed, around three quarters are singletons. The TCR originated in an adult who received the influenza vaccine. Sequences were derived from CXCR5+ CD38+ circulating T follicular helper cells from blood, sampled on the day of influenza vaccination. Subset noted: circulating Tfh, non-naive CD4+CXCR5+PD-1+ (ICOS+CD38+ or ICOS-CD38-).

CDR3 coding DNA: TGTGCCAGCAGTGACTCCATCCGGCCAAATGAGCAGTTCTTC. This translates into CASSDSIRPNEQFF. The chain uses TRBV28 and TRBJ2-1; D uncertain. This CDR3 comprises 14 residues. Trimming cost V 5 bases and J 7 bases, with 15 bases left between them. CDR1 is MDHEN and CDR2 is SYDVKM in the germline V gene.